This T cell receptor (beta chain) was captured in a study of T cells in Graves' hyperthyroidism and ophthalmopathy. Study-level results: Blood also carried most thyroid clonotypes expanded above 0.001.

V was clipped by 0 bases and J by 4 bases, with 12 bases between them. The germline V gene encodes CDR1 SGDLS and CDR2 YYNGEE. The CDR3 is 15 amino acids. Uncontrolled infection, other autoimmune disease, pregnancy or lactation excluded patients. Using RNA transcripts as the source, TCR beta CDR3 regions were amplified. HTBI primers drove first-round RT-PCR of the TCR CDR3. Each CDR3 protein gets one entry after TCRdb re-called the multiplex PCR reads with MiXCR. The repertoire holds roughly 570,000 distinct CDR3 sequences, with about half as singletons. This clonotype was found a few times. Its antigen is undetermined.

The chain has TRBV9 and TRBJ2-3; perhaps D is TRBD1 or TRBD2 (5 bases each). This TCR came from an adult woman with Graves' disease, either hyperthyroidism or ophthalmopathy (not recorded which). Sequences were obtained from peripheral blood or thyroid tissue (not recorded which). The CDR3 loop is CASSVAQGEADTQYF. The CDR3 nucleotides read TGTGCCAGCAGCGTAGCTCAGGGAGAAGCAGATACGCAGTATTTT.